This record concerns one T cell receptor (beta chain) sequence. These data come from a study of T cell responses to AZD1222 COVID-19 vaccine. The method was immunoSEQ multiplex PCR; TCRdb's version includes in-frame clones alone and lacks a portion of them. The sample lists 140,000 to 150,000 clones, roughly 89% occurring once. V was clipped by 2 bases and J by 0 bases, with 13 bases between them. Germline CDR1 reads SQVTM; CDR2 reads ANQGSEA. This CDR3 is built from 15 residues. V usage is TRBV29-1 and J usage is TRBJ1-1, with no clear D. The sequences come from peripheral blood, collected 28 days after the second dose of the MenACWY control vaccine. This sequence originates from an adult who received the MenACWY meningococcal vaccine as a control. DNA for the CDR3: TGCAGCGTTGAAACCCCGGCACGTATGAACACTGAAGCTTTCTTT. It codes for CSVETPARMNTEAFF.